Detailed here is one T cell receptor beta chain. Its antigen remains unknown. Naive CD8 cells lacked CD45RO, underwent positive selection for CCR7 and left out terminally differentiated effector memory CD45RA+ cells. This sample is drawn from a study of shared clonotypes between healthy human individuals. Findings of the study overall: Clonotype sharing among the donors was expected to vary with sequencing depth.

Deletions cut 4 bases from V and 8 bases from J, with 14 bases between. Germline CDR1 and CDR2: MGHRA and YSYEKL. The CDR3 loop spans 14 amino acids. Every immunoSEQ plate was one replicate of a subset's evenly spread DNA. Clones were sequenced by immunoSEQ multiplex PCR, and TCRdb holds only the in-frame ones, with some missing. The top ten clones hold about 1.5% of a sample with some 2,100,000 clones, roughly 91% of them seen once. The source is a man younger than 35 in good health. Some clones in this sample may be carry-over from other donors' samples. The sample consisted of naive CD8+ T cells from PBMCs. The rearrangement joins TRBV4-1 to TRBJ1-4; maybe TRBD1 (6 bases). The CDR3 nucleotides are TGCGCCAGCAGCCTCGGGACACTTGGGGAAAAACTGTTTTTT. Its translation is CASSLGTLGEKLFF.